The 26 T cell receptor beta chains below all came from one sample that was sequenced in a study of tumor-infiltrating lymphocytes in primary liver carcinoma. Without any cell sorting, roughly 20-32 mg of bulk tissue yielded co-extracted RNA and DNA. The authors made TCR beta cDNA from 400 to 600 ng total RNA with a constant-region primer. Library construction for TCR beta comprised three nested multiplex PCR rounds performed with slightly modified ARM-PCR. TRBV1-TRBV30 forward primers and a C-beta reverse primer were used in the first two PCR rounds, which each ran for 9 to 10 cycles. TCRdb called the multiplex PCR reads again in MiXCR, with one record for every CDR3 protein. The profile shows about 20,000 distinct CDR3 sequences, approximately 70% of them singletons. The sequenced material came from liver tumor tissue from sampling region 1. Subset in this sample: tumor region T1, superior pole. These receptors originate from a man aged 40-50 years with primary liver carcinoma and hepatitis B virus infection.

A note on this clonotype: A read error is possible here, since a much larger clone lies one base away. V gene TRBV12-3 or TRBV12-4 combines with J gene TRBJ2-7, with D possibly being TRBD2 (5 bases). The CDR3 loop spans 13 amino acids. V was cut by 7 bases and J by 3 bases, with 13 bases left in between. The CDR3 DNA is TGTGCCAGCACCCTACGGGAATACTACGAGCAGTACTTC. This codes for CASTLREYYEQYF.

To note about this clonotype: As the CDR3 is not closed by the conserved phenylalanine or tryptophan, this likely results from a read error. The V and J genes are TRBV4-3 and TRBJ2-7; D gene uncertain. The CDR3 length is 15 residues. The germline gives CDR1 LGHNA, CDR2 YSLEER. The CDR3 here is CASSQVQETPYEQYL. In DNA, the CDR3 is TGCGCCAGCAGCCAAGTTCAGGAGACTCCCTATGAGCAGTACCTC.

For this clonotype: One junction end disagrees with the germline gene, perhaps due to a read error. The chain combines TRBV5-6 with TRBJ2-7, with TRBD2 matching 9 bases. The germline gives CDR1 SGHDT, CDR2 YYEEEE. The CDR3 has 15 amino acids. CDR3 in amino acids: CAGSFMASGTYEHYF. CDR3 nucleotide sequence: TGTGCTGGCAGCTTCATGGCTAGCGGGACGTACGAGCACTACTTC.

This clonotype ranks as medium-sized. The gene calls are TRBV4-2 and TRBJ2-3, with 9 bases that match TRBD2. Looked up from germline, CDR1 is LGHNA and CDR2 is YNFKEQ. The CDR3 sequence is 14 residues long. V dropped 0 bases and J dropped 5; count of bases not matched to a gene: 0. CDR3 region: CASSQETSGDTQYF. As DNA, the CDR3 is TGTGCCAGCAGCCAAGAGACTAGCGGAGATACGCAGTATTTT.

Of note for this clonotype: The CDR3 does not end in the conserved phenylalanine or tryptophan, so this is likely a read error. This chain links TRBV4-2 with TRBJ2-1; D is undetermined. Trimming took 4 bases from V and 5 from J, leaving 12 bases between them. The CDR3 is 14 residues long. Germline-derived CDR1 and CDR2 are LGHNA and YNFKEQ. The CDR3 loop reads CASSLGHIDNEQFL. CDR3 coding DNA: TGTGCCAGCAGCCTAGGGCACATTGACAATGAGCAGTTCCTC.

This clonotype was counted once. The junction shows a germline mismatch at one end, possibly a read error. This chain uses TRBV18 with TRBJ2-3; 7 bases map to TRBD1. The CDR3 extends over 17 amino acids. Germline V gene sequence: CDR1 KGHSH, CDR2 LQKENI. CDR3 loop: CTSSPQNRGASTDTQYF. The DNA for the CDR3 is TGTACCAGCTCACCACAAAACAGGGGTGCATCCACAGATACGCAGTATTTT.

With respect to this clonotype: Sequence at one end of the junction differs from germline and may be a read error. The CDR3 DNA reads as TGTGCCAGCGGCTTAGTGGCGCTAGCGGGAGCCGGGTACCTGTTTTTT. Translating gives CASGLVALAGAGYLFF. The chain recombines TRBV11-2 with TRBJ2-2; 10 bases line up with TRBD2. The CDR3 has 16 residues. Germline V gene sequence: CDR1 SGHAT, CDR2 FQNNGV.

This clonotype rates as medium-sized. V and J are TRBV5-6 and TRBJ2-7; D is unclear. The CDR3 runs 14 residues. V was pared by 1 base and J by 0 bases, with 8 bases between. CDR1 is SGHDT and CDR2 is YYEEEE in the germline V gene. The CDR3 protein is CASSLFLFSYEQYF. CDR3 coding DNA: TGTGCCAGCAGCTTGTTCCTCTTCTCCTACGAGCAGTACTTC.

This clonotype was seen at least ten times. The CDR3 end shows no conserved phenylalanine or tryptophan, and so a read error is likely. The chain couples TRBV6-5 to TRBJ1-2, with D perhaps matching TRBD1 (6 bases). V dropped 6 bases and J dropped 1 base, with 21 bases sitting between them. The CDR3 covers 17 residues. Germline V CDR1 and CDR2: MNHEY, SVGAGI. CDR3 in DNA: TGTGCCAGCAGCTTCCAAGCGACAGGAGGCAATAACTATGGCTACACCATC. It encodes CASSFQATGGNNYGYTI.

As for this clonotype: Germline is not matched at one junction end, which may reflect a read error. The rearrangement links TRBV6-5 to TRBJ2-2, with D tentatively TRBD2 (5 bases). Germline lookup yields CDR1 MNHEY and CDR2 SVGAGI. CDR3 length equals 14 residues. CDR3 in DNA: TGTGCCAGCAAGGACGTAAGGAACACTGGGGAGTTGTTTTTT. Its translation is CASKDVRNTGELFF.

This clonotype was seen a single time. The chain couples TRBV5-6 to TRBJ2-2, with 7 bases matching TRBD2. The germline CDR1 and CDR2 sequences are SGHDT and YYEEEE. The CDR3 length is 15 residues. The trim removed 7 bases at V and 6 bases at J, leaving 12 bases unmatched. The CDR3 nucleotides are TGTGCCAGCTACGTAAACGGGAGGAGCCCCGGGGAGCTGTTTTTT. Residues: CASYVNGRSPGELFF. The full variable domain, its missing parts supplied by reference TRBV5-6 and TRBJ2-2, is DAGVTQSPTHLIKTRGQQVTLRCSPKSGHDTVSWYQQALGQGPQFIFQYYEEEERQRGNFPDRFSGHQFPNYSSELNVNALLLGDSALYLCASYVNGRSPGELFFGEGSRLTVL.

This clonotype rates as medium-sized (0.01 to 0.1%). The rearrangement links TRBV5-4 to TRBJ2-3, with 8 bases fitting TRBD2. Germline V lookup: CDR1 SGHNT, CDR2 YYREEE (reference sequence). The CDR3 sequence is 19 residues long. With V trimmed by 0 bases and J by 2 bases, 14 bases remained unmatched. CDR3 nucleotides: TGTGCCAGCAGCTTGGAAGCGGGAGTCCAGATCGGGTCCACAGATACGCAGTATTTT. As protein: CASSLEAGVQIGSTDTQYF.

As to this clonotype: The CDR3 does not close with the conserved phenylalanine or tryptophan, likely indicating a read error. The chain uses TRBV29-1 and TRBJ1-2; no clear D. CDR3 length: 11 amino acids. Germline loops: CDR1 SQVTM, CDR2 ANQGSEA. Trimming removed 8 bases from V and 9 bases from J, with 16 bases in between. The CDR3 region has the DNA TGCAGCTTTGTCCAAGGGAATTGCTACACCCTC. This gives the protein CSFVQGNCYTL.

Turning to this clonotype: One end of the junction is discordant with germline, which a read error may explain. Here the CDR3 reads CANSQEGLAGGSIDTQYF. The CDR3 DNA reads as TGTGCCAACAGCCAAGAAGGACTAGCGGGAGGTTCCATAGATACGCAATATTTT. The chain couples TRBV4-2 to TRBJ2-3; 14 bases line up with TRBD2. From germline, CDR1 is LGHNA and CDR2 YNFKEQ. The CDR3 covers 18 residues.

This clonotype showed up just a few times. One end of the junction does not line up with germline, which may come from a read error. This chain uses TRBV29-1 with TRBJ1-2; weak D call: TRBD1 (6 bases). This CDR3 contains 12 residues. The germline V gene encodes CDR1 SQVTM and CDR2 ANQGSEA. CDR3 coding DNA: TGCAGTGTTTATAGGACAGAATATGGCTACATCTTC. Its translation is CSVYRTEYGYIF.

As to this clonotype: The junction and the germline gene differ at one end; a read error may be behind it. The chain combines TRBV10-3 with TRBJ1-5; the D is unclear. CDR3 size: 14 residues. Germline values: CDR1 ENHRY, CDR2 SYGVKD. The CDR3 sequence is CAISEYEGDWPQHF. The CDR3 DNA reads TGTGCCATCAGCGAGTATGAGGGCGATTGGCCCCAGCATTTT.

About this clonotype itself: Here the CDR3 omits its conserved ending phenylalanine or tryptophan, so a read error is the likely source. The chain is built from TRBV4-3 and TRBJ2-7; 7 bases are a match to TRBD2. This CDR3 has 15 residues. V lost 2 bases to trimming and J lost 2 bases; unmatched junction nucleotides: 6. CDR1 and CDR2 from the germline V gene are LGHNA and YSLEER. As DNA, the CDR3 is TGCGCCAGCAGCCAAAATCGGGAGGCTCCCTACGAGCAGTACTTA. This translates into CASSQNREAPYEQYL.

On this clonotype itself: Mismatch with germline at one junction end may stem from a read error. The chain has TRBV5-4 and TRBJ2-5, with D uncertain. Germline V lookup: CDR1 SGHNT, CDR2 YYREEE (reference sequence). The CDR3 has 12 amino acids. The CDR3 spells CTSSFPSRTQYF. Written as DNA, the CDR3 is TGTACCAGCAGCTTCCCATCCCGGACCCAGTACTTC.

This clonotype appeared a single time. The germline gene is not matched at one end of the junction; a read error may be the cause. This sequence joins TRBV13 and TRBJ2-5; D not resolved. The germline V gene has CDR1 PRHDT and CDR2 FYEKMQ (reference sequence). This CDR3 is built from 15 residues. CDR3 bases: TGTACCAGCAGCTCCCGCCGACATGGGTGGGAGACCCAGTACTTC. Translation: CTSSSRRHGWETQYF.

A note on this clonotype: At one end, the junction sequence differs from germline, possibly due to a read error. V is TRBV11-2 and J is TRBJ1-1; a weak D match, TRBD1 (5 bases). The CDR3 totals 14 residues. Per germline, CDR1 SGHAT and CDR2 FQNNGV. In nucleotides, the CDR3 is TGTGCCAGCACTGGTGGCAGGGTGGACACTGAGGCTTACTTT. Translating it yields CASTGGRVDTEAYF.

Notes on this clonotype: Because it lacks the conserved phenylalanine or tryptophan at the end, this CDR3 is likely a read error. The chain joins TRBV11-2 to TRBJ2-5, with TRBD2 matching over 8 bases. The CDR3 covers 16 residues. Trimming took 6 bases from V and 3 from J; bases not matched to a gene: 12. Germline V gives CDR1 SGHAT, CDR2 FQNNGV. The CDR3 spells CASSHTSGGGKETQYL. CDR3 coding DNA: TGTGCCAGCAGTCATACTTCTGGCGGGGGGAAAGAGACCCAGTACCTC.

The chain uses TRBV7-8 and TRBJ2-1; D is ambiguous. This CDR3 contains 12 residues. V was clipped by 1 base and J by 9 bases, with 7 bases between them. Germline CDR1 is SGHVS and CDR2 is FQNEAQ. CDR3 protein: CASSLVDSEQFF. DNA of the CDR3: TGTGCCAGCAGCTTAGTCGATTCTGAGCAGTTCTTC.

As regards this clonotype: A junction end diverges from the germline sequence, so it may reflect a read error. DNA of the CDR3: TGCGCCAGCTCGACAGGGTGCGAGGAAAAAGTGTTTTTT. Its protein is CASSTGCEEKVFF. V and J are TRBV10-2 and TRBJ1-4; 7 bases line up with TRBD1. The CDR3 runs to 13 residues. From germline, CDR1 is WSHSY and CDR2 SAAADI.

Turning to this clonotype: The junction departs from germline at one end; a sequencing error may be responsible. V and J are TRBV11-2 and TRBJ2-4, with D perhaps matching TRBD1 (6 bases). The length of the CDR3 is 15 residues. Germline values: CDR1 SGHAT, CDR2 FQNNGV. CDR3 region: CASSIDGWGRNIQYF. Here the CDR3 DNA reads TGTGCCAGCAGCATAGATGGTTGGGGGCGCAACATTCAGTACTTC. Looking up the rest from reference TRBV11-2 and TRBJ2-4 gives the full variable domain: EAGVAQSPRYKIIEKRQSVAFWCNPISGHATLYWYQQILGQGPKLLIQFQNNGVVDDSQLPKDRFSAERLKGVDSTLKIQPAKLEDSAVYLCASSIDGWGRNIQYFGAGTRLSVL.

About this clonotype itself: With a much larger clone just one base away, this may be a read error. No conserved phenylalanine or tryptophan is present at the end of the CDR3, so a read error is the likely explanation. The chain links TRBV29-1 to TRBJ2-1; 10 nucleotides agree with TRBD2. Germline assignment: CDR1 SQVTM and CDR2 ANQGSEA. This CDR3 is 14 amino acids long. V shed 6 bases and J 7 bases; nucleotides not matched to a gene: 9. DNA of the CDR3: TGCAGCGTCCTCAAAGCGGGAGGGCCAAATGAGCAGTTCCTC. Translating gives CSVLKAGGPNEQFL.

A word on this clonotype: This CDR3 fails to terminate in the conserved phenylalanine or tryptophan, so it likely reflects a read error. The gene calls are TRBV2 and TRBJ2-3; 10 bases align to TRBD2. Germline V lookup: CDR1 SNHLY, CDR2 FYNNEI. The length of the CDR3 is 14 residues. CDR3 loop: CASSGTSERNTQYS. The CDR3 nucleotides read TGCGCCAGCAGTGGGACTAGCGAGCGAAATACGCAGTATTCT.